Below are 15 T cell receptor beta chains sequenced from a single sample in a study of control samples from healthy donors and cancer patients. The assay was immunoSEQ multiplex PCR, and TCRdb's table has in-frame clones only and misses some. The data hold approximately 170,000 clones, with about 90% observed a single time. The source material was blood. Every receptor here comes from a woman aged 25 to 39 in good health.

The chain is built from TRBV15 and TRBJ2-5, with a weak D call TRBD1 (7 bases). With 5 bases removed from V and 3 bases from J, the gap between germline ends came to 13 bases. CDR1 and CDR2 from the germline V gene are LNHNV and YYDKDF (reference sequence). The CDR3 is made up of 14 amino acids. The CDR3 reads CATSQGGGKETQYF. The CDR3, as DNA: TGTGCCACCAGCCAGGGGGGAGGAAAAGAGACCCAGTACTTC.

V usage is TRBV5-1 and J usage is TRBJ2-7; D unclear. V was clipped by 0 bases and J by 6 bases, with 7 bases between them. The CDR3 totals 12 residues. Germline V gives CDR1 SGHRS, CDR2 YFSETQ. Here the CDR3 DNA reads TGCGCCAGCAGCTTGGGGCCGTCCGAGCAGTACTTC. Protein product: CASSLGPSEQYF.

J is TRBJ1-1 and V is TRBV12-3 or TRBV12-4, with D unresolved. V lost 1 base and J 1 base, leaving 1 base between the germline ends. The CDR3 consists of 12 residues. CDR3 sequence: CASSLGNTEAFF. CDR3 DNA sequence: TGTGCCAGCAGTTTAGGGAACACTGAAGCTTTCTTT.

CDR3 protein: CASSIGGIEAFF. Here the CDR3 DNA reads TGTGCCAGTAGTATAGGGGGAATTGAAGCTTTCTTT. The chain links TRBV19 to TRBJ1-1, with no clear D. Germline CDR1 and CDR2: LNHDA and SQIVND (reference sequence). This CDR3 contains 12 residues. V gave up 1 base and J gave up 7 bases, with 7 bases separating them. Full variable domain (remainder filled in from reference TRBV19 and TRBJ1-1): DGGITQSPKYLFRKEGQNVTLSCEQNLNHDAMYWYRQDPGQGLRLIYYSQIVNDFQKGDIAEGYSVSREKKESFPLTVTSAQKNPTAFYLCASSIGGIEAFFGQGTRLTVV.

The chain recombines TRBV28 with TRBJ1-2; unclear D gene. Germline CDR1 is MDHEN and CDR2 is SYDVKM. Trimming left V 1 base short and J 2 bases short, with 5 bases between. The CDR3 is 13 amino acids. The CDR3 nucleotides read TGTGCCAGCAGTTTATCTGAAAACTATGGCTACACCTTC. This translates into CASSLSENYGYTF.

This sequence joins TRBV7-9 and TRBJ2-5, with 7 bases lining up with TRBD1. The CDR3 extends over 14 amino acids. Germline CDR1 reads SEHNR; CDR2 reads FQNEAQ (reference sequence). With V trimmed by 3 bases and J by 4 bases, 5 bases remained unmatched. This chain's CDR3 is CASSFQGVTETQYF. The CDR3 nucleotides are TGTGCCAGCAGCTTCCAGGGGGTGACAGAGACCCAGTACTTC.

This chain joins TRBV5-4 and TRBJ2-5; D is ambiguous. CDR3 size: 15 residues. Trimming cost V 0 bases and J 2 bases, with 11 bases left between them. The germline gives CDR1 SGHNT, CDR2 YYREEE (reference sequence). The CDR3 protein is CASSLGGQPQETQYF. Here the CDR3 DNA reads TGTGCCAGCAGCTTGGGAGGCCAGCCACAAGAGACCCAGTACTTC.

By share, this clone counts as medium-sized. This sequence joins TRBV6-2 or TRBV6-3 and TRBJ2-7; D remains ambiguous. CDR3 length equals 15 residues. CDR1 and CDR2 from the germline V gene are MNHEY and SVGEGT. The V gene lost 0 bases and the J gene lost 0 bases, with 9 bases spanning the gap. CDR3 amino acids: CASSYSLESSYEQYF. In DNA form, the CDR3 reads TGTGCCAGCAGTTACTCGCTCGAGAGCTCCTACGAGCAGTACTTC.

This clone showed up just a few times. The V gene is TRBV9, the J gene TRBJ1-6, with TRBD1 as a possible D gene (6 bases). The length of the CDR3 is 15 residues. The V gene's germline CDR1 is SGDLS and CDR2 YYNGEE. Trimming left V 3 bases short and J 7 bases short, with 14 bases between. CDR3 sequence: CASSGGQTTNSPLHF. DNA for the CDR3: TGTGCCAGCAGCGGAGGACAGACAACAAATTCACCCCTCCACTTT.

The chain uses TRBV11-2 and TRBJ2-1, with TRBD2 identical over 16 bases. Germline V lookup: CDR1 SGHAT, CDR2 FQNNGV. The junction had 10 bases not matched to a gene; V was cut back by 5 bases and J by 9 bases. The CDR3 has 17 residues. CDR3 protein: CASSENPGLAGGGEQFF. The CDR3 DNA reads TGTGCCAGCAGCGAAAACCCGGGACTAGCGGGAGGGGGTGAGCAGTTCTTC.

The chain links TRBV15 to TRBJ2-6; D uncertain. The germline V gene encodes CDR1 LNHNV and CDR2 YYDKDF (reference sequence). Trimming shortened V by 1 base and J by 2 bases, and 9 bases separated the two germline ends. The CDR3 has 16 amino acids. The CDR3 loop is CATSRAHFAGANVLTF. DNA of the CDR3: TGTGCCACCAGCAGAGCCCACTTTGCTGGGGCCAACGTCCTGACTTTC.

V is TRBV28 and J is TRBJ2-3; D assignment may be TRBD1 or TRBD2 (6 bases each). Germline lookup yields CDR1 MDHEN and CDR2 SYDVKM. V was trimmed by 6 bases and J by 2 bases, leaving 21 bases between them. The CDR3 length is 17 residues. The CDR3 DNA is TGTGCCAGCAGCCCAAACAGGGACTTATCCCCCACAGATACGCAGTATTTT. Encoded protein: CASSPNRDLSPTDTQYF.

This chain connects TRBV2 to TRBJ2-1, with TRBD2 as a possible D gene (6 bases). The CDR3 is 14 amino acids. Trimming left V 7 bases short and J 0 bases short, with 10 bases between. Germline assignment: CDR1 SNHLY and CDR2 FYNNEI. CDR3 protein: CASTETSSYNEQFF. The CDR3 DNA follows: TGTGCCAGCACCGAGACTAGCTCCTACAATGAGCAGTTCTTC.

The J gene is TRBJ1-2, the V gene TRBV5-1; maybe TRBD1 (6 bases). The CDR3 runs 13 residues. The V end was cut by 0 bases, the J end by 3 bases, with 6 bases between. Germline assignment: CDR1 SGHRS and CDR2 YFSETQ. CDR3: CASSLDRDYGYTF. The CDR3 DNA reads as TGCGCCAGCAGCTTGGACAGGGACTATGGCTACACCTTC.

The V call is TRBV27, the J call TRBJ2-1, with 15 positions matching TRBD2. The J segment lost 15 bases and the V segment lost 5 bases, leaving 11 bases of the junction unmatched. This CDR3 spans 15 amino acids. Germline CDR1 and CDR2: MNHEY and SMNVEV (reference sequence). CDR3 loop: CASSLGTSGGPTWFF. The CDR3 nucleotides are TGTGCCAGCAGTCTCGGGACTAGCGGGGGGCCAACCTGGTTCTTC.